This T cell receptor beta chain stems from a study of CD8+ T cells in alopecia areata. Findings and limits, study-wide: Possibly as an HLA-related effect, TCR sharing across patients appeared less clear than in mice. Scalp lesions, especially in alopecia totalis/universalis, had higher clonality than normal scalp.

In each case, RNA was isolated and then reverse transcribed into cDNA as the sequencing template. The assay was immunoSEQ multiplex PCR, and TCRdb's table has in-frame clones only and misses some. The data hold about 170,000 clones, with 65% to 75% observed a single time. This clone came up a few times. What it recognizes is unknown. Per the germline V gene, CDR1 is MNHEY and CDR2 is SVGAGI. The CDR3 has 13 amino acids. The V end lost 6 bases, the J end lost 4 bases, and 11 bases lay between the germline ends. Individuals with alopecia areata gave both lesional scalp punch biopsies and peripheral blood for collection. Sorting from PBMCs produced CD4+ and CD8+ T cells.

The specimen was CD8+ T cells sorted from blood, collected at week 0. V gene TRBV6-5 combines with J gene TRBJ2-3, with D possibly TRBD1 on 5 matching bases. The source of this sequence is a human donor with alopecia areata. The DNA for the CDR3 is TGTGCCAGCAGGCGCCAGGGCCCAGATACGCAGTATTTT. Its translation: CASRRQGPDTQYF.